These T cell receptor beta chains were read from a single sample in a study of shared clonotypes between healthy human individuals. The table came from immunoSEQ multiplex PCR; TCRdb's copy has only in-frame clones and leaves some out. The sample shows roughly 2,000,000 clones, about 95% of them seen only once. The sequenced sample was naive CD8+ T cells sorted from blood. These receptors all stem from a young man in good health. Each CDR3 is given with its conserved first and last residue. The D gene is left open where the match is weak. Clone size is not always given. Where it is, it says once, few, many or a class for expanded clones.

d_call	clone_size	v_call	cdr3_length	j_call	cdr3_nt	cdr3_aa
NA	NA	TRBV2	14	TRBJ1-2	TGTGCCAGCAGAAGCAGGGAAACTAACTATGGCTACACCTTC	CASRSRETNYGYTF
TRBD2	NA	TRBV4-1	16	TRBJ2-2	TGCGCCAGCAGCCAGGGTAGCGGGGGGGGAGTCGGGGAGCTGTTTTTT	CASSQGSGGGVGELFF
NA	NA	TRBV5-1	11	TRBJ2-1	TGCGCCAGCAGCTTGGGTGGTGAGCAGTTCTTC	CASSLGGEQFF
TRBD2	NA	TRBV10-3	15	TRBJ2-1	TGTGCCATCAGTGAGGCTAGCGGGGGGGCGAATGAGCAGTTCTTC	CAISEASGGANEQFF
NA	once	TRBV11-2	13	TRBJ2-7	TGTGCCAGCAGCGGGGGCCAGACCTACGAGCAGTACTTC	CASSGGQTYEQYF
NA	NA	TRBV4-1	14	TRBJ1-6	TGCGCCAGCAGCCAAGAGGGCACAGGTTCACCCCTCCACTTT	CASSQEGTGSPLHF
NA	few	TRBV27	13	TRBJ2-7	TGTGCCAGCAGGGAGGGAGGTAATTGGGAGCAGTACTTC	CASREGGNWEQYF
NA	NA	TRBV7-9	17	TRBJ2-7	TGTGCCAGCAGCTTAAATTCCGGGGGATCTGCTCGCTACGAGCAGTACTTC	CASSLNSGGSARYEQYF
NA	NA	TRBV6-5	13	TRBJ2-4	TGTGCCAGCAGTTACAACAGGGAAAACATTCAGTACTTC	CASSYNRENIQYF
TRBD2	NA	TRBV4-1	12	TRBJ2-7	TGCGCCAGCAGCCCAGGCGGGGGGGGCAACCTCTTC	CASSPGGGGNLF
NA	NA	TRBV5-1	14	TRBJ2-7	TGCGCCAGCAGCTTGGTTGAGGGGACCTACGAGCAGTACTTC	CASSLVEGTYEQYF
NA	NA	TRBV19	14	TRBJ2-7	TGTGCCAGTAGTTTATCGCCCGAAGGGATTGAGCAGTACTTC	CASSLSPEGIEQYF
NA	NA	TRBV29-1	14	TRBJ1-1	TGCAGCGTCAGGGAGGCAGCCGTGAACACTGAAGCTTTCTTT	CSVREAAVNTEAFF
NA	NA	TRBV6-5	12	TRBJ2-7	TGTGCCAGCAGCAGGCCCGGCTACGAGCAGTACTTC	CASSRPGYEQYF
TRBD2	NA	TRBV20-1	11	TRBJ2-3	TGCAGTGCTCGAGCGGGGGACACGCAGTATTTT	CSARAGDTQYF
NA	NA	TRBV27	15	TRBJ2-1	TGTGCCAGCAGTTTATTTCCGGGAGCCTACAATGAGCAGTTCTTC	CASSLFPGAYNEQFF
NA	NA	TRBV5-1	16	TRBJ2-1	TGCGCCAGCGCCCTCGGGCCCAGCGCATCCTACAATGAGCAGTTCTTC	CASALGPSASYNEQFF
TRBD1	NA	TRBV14	13	TRBJ2-7	TGTGCCAGCAGCCCGGGACAGAACTACGAGCAGTACTTC	CASSPGQNYEQYF
NA	NA	TRBV2	15	TRBJ1-2	TGTGCCAGCAGTGAAGGGGACGGCCGTAACTATGGCTACACCTTC	CASSEGDGRNYGYTF
NA	NA	TRBV7-9	14	TRBJ2-7	TGTGCCAGCAGCCTGGGTCTCATCTCCTACGAGCAGTACTTC	CASSLGLISYEQYF
TRBD2	NA	TRBV5-1	15	TRBJ2-5	TGCGCCAGCAGCCCGGGGGGACTAGGGCAAGAGACCCAGTACTTC	CASSPGGLGQETQYF
NA	NA	TRBV7-9	14	TRBJ1-2	TGTGCCAGCAGCTTAAGAGTGTCTAACTATGGCTACACCTTC	CASSLRVSNYGYTF
TRBD1	once	TRBV27	15	TRBJ1-5	TGTGCCAGCAGTTGGACAGGGGGTAGCAATCAGCCCCAGCATTTT	CASSWTGGSNQPQHF
NA	NA	TRBV7-9	15	TRBJ1-2	TGTGCCAGCAGCTCCTCCCTCCAGGGGCCCTATGGCTACACCTTC	CASSSSLQGPYGYTF
TRBD1	NA	TRBV19	15	TRBJ2-5	TGTGCCAGTAGTATAGCTGGGACAGAACAAGAGACCCAGTACTTC	CASSIAGTEQETQYF
TRBD2	NA	TRBV2	15	TRBJ2-1	TGTGCCAGCAGTCTAGCGGGGGAGGGCTACAATGAGCAGTTCTTC	CASSLAGEGYNEQFF
TRBD2	NA	TRBV10-3	16	TRBJ2-2	TGTGCCATCAGTGAAGTCGATCGGGGGGACACCGGGGAGCTGTTTTTT	CAISEVDRGDTGELFF
NA	NA	TRBV9	14	TRBJ1-1	TGTGCCAGCAGCGTTCGGGGGGGTAACACTGAAGCTTTCTTT	CASSVRGGNTEAFF
TRBD1	NA	TRBV10-3	16	TRBJ1-1	TGTGCCATCAGTACCCCGGGACAGGGGACATACACTGAAGCTTTCTTT	CAISTPGQGTYTEAFF
NA	NA	TRBV5-1	12	TRBJ1-1	TGCGCCAGCATAGGTTCGAACACTGAAGCTTTCTTT	CASIGSNTEAFF
TRBD1	NA	TRBV7-6	14	TRBJ1-2	TGTGCCAGCAGCTTAGCGACAGGGGACTATGGCTACACCTTC	CASSLATGDYGYTF
NA	NA	TRBV28	15	TRBJ2-5	TGTGCCAGCAGTTTAGGGAGACTAGTCCAAGAGACCCAGTACTTC	CASSLGRLVQETQYF
NA	NA	TRBV19	11	TRBJ1-1	TGTGCCAGTAGTTGGGGGAGTGAAGCTTTCTTT	CASSWGSEAFF
NA	NA	TRBV7-6	12	TRBJ2-7	TGTGCCAGCAGCTTAGCGGGACGCGAGCAGTACTTC	CASSLAGREQYF
TRBD1	NA	TRBV27	15	TRBJ2-1	TGTGCCAGCAGTCTAACAGGGGTTCTAACGAATGAGCAGTTCTTC	CASSLTGVLTNEQFF
TRBD2	NA	TRBV5-1	14	TRBJ2-5	TGCGCCAGCAGCTTGGACGGACTAGAAGAGACCCAGTACTTC	CASSLDGLEETQYF
NA	NA	TRBV6-5	15	TRBJ1-2	TGTGCCAGCAGTGTTGATGGACAGAGCCTTTATGGCTACACCTTC	CASSVDGQSLYGYTF
NA	NA	TRBV27	12	TRBJ1-1	TGTGCCAGCAGTTTATTGGACGGTGAAGCTTTCTTT	CASSLLDGEAFF
NA	NA	TRBV7-3	13	TRBJ2-7	TGTGCCAGCAGCTTATCGGGGACCTACGAGCAGTACTTC	CASSLSGTYEQYF
NA	NA	TRBV2	12	TRBJ1-5	TGTGCCAGCAGTGAGTACGGTCAGCCCCAGCATTTT	CASSEYGQPQHF
NA	NA	TRBV7-9	12	TRBJ1-2	TGTGCCAGCAGCCTGGAGGGGAATGGCTACACCTTC	CASSLEGNGYTF
NA	NA	TRBV27	14	TRBJ2-2	TGTGCCAGCAGTTTATTGGCGAACACCGGGGAGCTGTTTTTT	CASSLLANTGELFF
TRBD1	NA	TRBV30	13	TRBJ2-7	TGTGCCAGCGACAGGGGCCCCTCCTACGAGCAGTACTTC	CASDRGPSYEQYF
NA	NA	TRBV27	16	TRBJ2-2	TGTGCCAGCAGCCAAGGAGGGGGCTATCAGGCCGGGGAGCTGTTTTTT	CASSQGGGYQAGELFF
NA	NA	TRBV5-1	14	TRBJ2-7	TGCGCCAGCAGCCCAGGACACAACTTTGACGAGCAGTACTTC	CASSPGHNFDEQYF
TRBD2	NA	TRBV13	15	TRBJ2-7	TGTGCCAGCAGCTTAGAATCAGCGGGAGGTTACGAGCAGTACTTC	CASSLESAGGYEQYF
NA	NA	TRBV4-1	14	TRBJ2-3	TGCGCCAGCAGCCAAGTCTCCCTCACAGATACGCAGTATTTT	CASSQVSLTDTQYF
NA	NA	TRBV2	13	TRBJ2-7	TGTGCCAGCAGCCGGGACCTAGACCACGAGCAGTACTTC	CASSRDLDHEQYF
TRBD2	NA	TRBV7-2	15	TRBJ2-7	TGTGCCAGCAGCTTATCCACTAGCGGGTACTACGAGCAGTACTTC	CASSLSTSGYYEQYF